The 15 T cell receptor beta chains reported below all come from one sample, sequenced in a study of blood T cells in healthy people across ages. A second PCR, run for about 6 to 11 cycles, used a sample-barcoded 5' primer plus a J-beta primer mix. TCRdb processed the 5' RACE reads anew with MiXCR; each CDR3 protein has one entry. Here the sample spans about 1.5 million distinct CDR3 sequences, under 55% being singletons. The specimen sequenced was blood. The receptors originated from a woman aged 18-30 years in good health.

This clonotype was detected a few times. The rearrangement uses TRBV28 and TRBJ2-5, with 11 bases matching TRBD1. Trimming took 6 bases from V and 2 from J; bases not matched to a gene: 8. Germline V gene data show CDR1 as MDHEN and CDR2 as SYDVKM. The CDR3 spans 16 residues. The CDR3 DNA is TGTGCCAGCAGACCCGGACAGGGGGCGAGTCAAGAGACCCAGTACTTC. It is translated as CASRPGQGASQETQYF.

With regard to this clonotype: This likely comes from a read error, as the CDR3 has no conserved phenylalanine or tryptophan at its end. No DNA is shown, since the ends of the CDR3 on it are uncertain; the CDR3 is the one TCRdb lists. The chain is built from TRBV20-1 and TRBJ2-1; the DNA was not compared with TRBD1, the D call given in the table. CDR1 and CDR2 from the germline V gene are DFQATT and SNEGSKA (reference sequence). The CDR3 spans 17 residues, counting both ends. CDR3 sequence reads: CSAGGFSGRVDGYTFGS.

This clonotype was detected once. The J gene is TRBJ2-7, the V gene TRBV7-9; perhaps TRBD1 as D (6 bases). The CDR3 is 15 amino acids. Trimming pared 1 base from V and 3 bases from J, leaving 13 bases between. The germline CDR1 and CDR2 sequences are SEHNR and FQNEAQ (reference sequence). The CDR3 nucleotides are TGTGCCAGCAGCTTAGGTGACCGGACAGACTACGAGCAGTACTTC. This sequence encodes CASSLGDRTDYEQYF.

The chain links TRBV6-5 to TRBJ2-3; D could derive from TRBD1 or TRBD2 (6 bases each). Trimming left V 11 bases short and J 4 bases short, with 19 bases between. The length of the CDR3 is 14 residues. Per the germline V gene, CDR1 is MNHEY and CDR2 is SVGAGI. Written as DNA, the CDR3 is TGTGCCGGGGATTCGGGGGCCTCCCCAGATACGCAGTATTTT. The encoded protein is CAGDSGASPDTQYF.

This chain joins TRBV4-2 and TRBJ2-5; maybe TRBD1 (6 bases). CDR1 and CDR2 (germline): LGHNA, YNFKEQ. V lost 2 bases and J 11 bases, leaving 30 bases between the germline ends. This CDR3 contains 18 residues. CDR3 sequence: CASSQRYRAEPDYNEQYF. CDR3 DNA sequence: TGTGCCAGCAGCCAAAGATACAGGGCGGAACCCGACTACAATGAGCAGTACTTC.

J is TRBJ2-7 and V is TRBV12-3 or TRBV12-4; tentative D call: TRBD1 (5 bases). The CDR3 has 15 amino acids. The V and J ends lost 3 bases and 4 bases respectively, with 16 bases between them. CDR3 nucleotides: TGTGCCAGCAGTTTGGGCGTCCGACAGCAGTACGAGCAGTACTTC. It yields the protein CASSLGVRQQYEQYF.

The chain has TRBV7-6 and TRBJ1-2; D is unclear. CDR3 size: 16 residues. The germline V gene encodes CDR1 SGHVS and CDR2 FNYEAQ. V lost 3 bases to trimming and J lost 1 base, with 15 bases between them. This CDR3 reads CASSLSVANHNYGYTF. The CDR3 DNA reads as TGTGCCAGCAGCTTGTCGGTGGCTAACCATAACTATGGCTACACCTTC.

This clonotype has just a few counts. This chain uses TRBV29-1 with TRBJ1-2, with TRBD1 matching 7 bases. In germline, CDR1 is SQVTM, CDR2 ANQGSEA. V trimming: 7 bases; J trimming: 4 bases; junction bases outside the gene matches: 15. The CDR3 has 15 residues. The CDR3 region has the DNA TGCAGCGCTCTAATTCGAGGGGGCTTGATCTATGGCTACACCTTC. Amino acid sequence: CSALIRGGLIYGYTF.

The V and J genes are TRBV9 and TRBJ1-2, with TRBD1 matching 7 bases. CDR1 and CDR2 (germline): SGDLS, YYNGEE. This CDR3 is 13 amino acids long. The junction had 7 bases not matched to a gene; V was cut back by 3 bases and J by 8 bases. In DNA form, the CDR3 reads TGTGCCAGCAGCGGACAGGGCATTTGGGGCTACACCTTC. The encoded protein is CASSGQGIWGYTF.

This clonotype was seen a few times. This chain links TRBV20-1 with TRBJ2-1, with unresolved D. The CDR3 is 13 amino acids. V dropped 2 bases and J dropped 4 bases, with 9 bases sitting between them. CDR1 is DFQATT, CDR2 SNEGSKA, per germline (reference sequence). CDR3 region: CSARIGLYNEQFF. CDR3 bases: TGCAGTGCTAGAATCGGGCTTTACAATGAGCAGTTCTTC.

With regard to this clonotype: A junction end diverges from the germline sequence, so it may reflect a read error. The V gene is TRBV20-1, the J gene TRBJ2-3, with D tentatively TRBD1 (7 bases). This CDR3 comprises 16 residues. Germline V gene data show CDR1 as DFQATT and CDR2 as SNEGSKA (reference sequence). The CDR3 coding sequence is TGCAGTGCTCCCGGGGGCGCGCGGGTGAGGACAGGTACGCAGTATTTT. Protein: CSAPGGARVRTGTQYF.

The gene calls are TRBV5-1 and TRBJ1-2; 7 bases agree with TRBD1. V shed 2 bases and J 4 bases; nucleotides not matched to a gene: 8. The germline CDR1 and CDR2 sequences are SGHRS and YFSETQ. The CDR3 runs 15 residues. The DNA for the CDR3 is TGCGCCAGCAGCTTAACAGGGGAGCAAGGCTATGGCTACACCTTC. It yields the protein CASSLTGEQGYGYTF. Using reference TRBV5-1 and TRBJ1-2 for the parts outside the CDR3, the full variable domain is KAGVTQTPRYLIKTRGQQVTLSCSPISGHRSVSWYQQTPGQGLQFLFEYFSETQRNKGNFPGRFSGRQFSNSRSEMNVSTLELGDSALYLCASSLTGEQGYGYTFGSGTRLTVV.

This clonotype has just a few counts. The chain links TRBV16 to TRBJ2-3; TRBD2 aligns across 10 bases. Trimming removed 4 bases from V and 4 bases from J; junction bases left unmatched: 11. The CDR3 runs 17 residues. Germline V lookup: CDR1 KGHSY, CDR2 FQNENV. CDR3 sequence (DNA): TGTGCCAGCAGCCCCCTAAAGCTAGCGGGGGACCCAGATACGCAGTATTTT. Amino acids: CASSPLKLAGDPDTQYF.

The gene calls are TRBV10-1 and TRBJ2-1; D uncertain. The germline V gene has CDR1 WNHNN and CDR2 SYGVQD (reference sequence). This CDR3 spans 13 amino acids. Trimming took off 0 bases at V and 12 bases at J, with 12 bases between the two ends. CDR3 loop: CASSESGIPGQFF. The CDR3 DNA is TGCGCCAGCAGTGAGTCGGGCATTCCTGGGCAGTTCTTC.

Here the CDR3 DNA reads TGTGCCAGCAGCCAACTGATTGGTGAGCAGTTCTTC. Translating gives CASSQLIGEQFF. The rearrangement uses TRBV3-1 and TRBJ2-1; no clear D gene. V lost 2 bases and J lost 9, with 8 bases in between. Germline loops: CDR1 LGHDT, CDR2 YNNKEL (reference sequence). CDR3 length equals 12 residues.